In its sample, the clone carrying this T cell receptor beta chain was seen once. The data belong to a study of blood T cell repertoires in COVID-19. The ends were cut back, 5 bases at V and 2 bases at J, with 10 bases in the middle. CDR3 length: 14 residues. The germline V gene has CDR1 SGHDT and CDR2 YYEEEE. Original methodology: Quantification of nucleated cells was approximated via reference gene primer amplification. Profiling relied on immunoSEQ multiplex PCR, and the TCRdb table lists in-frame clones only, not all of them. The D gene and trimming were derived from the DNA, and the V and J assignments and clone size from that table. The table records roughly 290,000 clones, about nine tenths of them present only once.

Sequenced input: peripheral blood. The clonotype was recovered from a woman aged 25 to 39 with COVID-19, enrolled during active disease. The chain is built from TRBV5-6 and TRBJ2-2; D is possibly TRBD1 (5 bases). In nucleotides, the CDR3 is TGTGCCAGCAGGCAGGGTCCTAACACCGGGGAGCTGTTTTTT. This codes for CASRQGPNTGELFF. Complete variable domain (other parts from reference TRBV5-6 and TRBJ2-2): DAGVTQSPTHLIKTRGQQVTLRCSPKSGHDTVSWYQQALGQGPQFIFQYYEEEERQRGNFPDRFSGHQFPNYSSELNVNALLLGDSALYLCASRQGPNTGELFFGEGSRLTVL.